This entry lists 9 T cell receptor beta chains sequenced from one sample in a study of vaccination effects on CD4 cells after COVID-19. Data came from immunoSEQ multiplex PCR; TCRdb stores just in-frame clones and leaves some out. This sample has approximately 66,000 clones; 70% to 85% occur once, and the top ten carry about 2.4%. These receptors lack a known antigen. Culture proceeded for approximately 10 days, and CD4+ T cells were then isolated. Vaccine administered to participants consisted of two doses of either BNT162b2 or mRNA-1273. Source: CD4+ T cells from PBMCs cultured without peptide, taken after COVID-19 vaccination. These receptors were obtained from a human donor who received a COVID-19 vaccine.

V usage is TRBV27 and J usage is TRBJ1-6; TRBD1 matches 9 bases. The CDR3 contains 17 residues. Germline V gene sequence: CDR1 MNHEY, CDR2 SMNVEV (reference sequence). V shed 4 bases and J 3 bases; nucleotides not matched to a gene: 7. The CDR3 region is CASSSAGQGFYNSPLHF. As DNA, the CDR3 is TGTGCCAGCAGTTCCGCGGGACAGGGCTTCTATAATTCACCCCTCCACTTT.

The chain links TRBV5-1 to TRBJ1-2; possible D gene TRBD1, 6 bases. The CDR3 is 13 amino acids. The V gene's germline CDR1 is SGHRS and CDR2 YFSETQ. Trimming cost V 0 bases and J 8 bases, with 11 bases left between them. This CDR3 reads CASSLAAGDGYTF. CDR3 sequence (DNA): TGCGCCAGCAGCTTGGCGGCAGGGGACGGCTACACCTTC.

The genes are TRBV7-3 and TRBJ2-5; the match to TRBD2 covers 13 bases. Germline V gene data show CDR1 as SGHTA and CDR2 as FQGTGA. Trimming removed 4 bases from V and 5 bases from J; junction bases left unmatched: 10. CDR3 size: 17 residues. CDR3 coding DNA: TGTGCCAGCAGCTCAACAACACTAGCGGGGGGGATGGAGACCCAGTACTTC. Protein: CASSSTTLAGGMETQYF.

The chain uses TRBV6-5 and TRBJ1-4, with 8 bases that match TRBD1. Trimming took 6 bases from V and 7 from J; bases not matched to a gene: 4. Per germline, CDR1 MNHEY and CDR2 SVGAGI. The CDR3 spans 13 residues. The CDR3 reads CASRRTGSEKLFF. The CDR3 DNA follows: TGTGCCAGCAGAAGGACAGGGAGTGAAAAACTGTTTTTT.

The V gene is TRBV19, the J gene TRBJ2-1; 16 bases line up with TRBD2. CDR3 length equals 19 residues. V was pared by 3 bases and J by 4 bases, with 9 bases of the junction left unmatched. In germline, CDR1 is LNHDA, CDR2 SQIVND (reference sequence). The CDR3 nucleotides are TGTGCCAGTAGTATTTGGGGACTAGCGGGGGGGCGGTCGTACAATGAGCAGTTCTTC. Translating it yields CASSIWGLAGGRSYNEQFF.

This clone was observed a handful of times. The chain is built from TRBV7-8 and TRBJ1-2, with 9 bases that match TRBD1. The CDR3 runs to 15 residues. Per germline, CDR1 SGHVS and CDR2 FQNEAQ. The V and J ends lost 5 bases and 6 bases, in that order; junction bases with no gene match: 10. CDR3 DNA sequence: TGTGCCAGCAGCCCTCCGGGGACAGGGCTTAATGGCTACACCTTC. Amino acid sequence: CASSPPGTGLNGYTF. Full variable domain (outside the CDR3, taken from reference TRBV7-8 and TRBJ1-2): GAGVSQSPRYKVAKRGQDVALRCDPISGHVSLFWYQQALGQGPEFLTYFQNEAQLDKSGLPSDRFFAERPEGSVSTLKIQRTQQEDSAVYLCASSPPGTGLNGYTFGSGTRLTVV.

In its sample, this clone was seen a few times. This chain connects TRBV3-1 (or the pseudogene TRBV3-2) to TRBJ1-4, with D possibly TRBD1 on 6 matching bases. Trimming took 3 bases from V and 8 from J, leaving 13 bases between them. Germline lookup yields CDR1 LGHDT and CDR2 YNNKEL (reference sequence). CDR3 length equals 14 residues. The CDR3 bases are TGTGCCAGCAGCCATGGGGGGCGCGGAGAAAAACTGTTTTTT. It yields the protein CASSHGGRGEKLFF.

The J gene is TRBJ2-5, the V gene TRBV2, with D possibly being TRBD2 (6 bases). Germline CDR1 SNHLY, CDR2 FYNNEI. The CDR3 totals 14 residues. V lost 2 bases, J lost 5 bases, and 12 bases lay in between. The CDR3 DNA follows: TGTGCCAGCAGTGAAATGGGGGGTCCGGAGACCCAGTACTTC. Amino acids: CASSEMGGPETQYF.

The genes are TRBV6-6 and TRBJ1-2; 7 bases line up with TRBD1. V lost 6 bases and J lost 2; bases outside the gene matches: 6. Germline values: CDR1 MNHNY, CDR2 SVGAGI (reference sequence). The CDR3 sequence is 14 residues long. The CDR3 here is CASRETGTNYGYTF. The DNA of the CDR3 is TGTGCCAGCAGAGAGACAGGGACGAACTATGGCTACACCTTC.